What follows are 3 T cell receptor beta chains derived from one specimen sequenced in a study of cytomegalovirus exposure and HLA in healthy donors. Vbeta (60) and Jbeta (13) primers were used in the PCR. Assay used: immunoSEQ multiplex PCR; TCRdb lists only in-frame clones, some missing. The sample yields about 160,000 clones, around 72% seen once. The sequenced sample consisted of PBMCs. The receptors stem from a man aged 40-50 years in good health and CMV-seropositive.

The chain carries TRBV4-3 and TRBJ2-7; 10 bases line up with TRBD1. With 4 bases clipped from V and 3 bases from J, the junction kept 0 bases outside the gene matches. The CDR3 is made up of 13 amino acids. Germline values: CDR1 LGHNA, CDR2 YSLEER. In DNA, the CDR3 is TGCGCCAGCAGCCGGGACAGGGGCTACGAGCAGTACTTC. Its translation: CASSRDRGYEQYF.

The rearrangement joins TRBV6-5 to TRBJ2-2; 9 bases line up with TRBD1. The CDR3 length is 15 residues. Germline CDR1 is MNHEY and CDR2 is SVGAGI. Trimming cost V 7 bases and J 1 base; bases outside gene matches: 4. CDR3 sequence (DNA): TGTGCCAGCATTCCGGACAGGGGGAACACCGGGGAGCTGTTTTTT. This gives the protein CASIPDRGNTGELFF.

The chain employs TRBV13 and TRBJ1-1; 11 nucleotides align to TRBD1. Losses at the gene ends were 3 bases for V and 3 bases for J; bases not matched to a gene: 3. Germline CDR1 is PRHDT and CDR2 is FYEKMQ (reference sequence). This CDR3 is built from 15 residues. The CDR3: CASSFRTGGHTEAFF. CDR3 DNA sequence: TGTGCCAGCAGCTTCCGGACAGGGGGCCACACTGAAGCTTTCTTT.